The entry that follows covers one TCR beta chain sequence. The antigen remains unidentified. This entry is derived from a study of Ad26.COV2.S vaccination and SARS-CoV-2 variants. Study as a whole: Participants got Ad26.COV2.S intramuscularly, once or twice 56 days apart. General observations from the study: Considerable breadth of spike-specific CD8+ and CD4+ T cell responses has reportedly been documented following vaccination. Recipients given vaccine exceeded placebo recipients in spike-specific TCR breadth.

The assay was immunoSEQ multiplex PCR, and TCRdb's table has in-frame clones only and misses some. The data hold roughly 350,000 clones, with roughly 90% observed a single time. Germline V gene lookup returns CDR1 SGHDT and CDR2 YYEEEE. The CDR3 contains 14 residues. V dropped 2 bases and J dropped 1 base, with 10 bases sitting between them. Stated treatment: roughly 20 received Ad26.COV2.S at low or high dose, single or two shots; 5 received placebo; per-sample allocation not given. Sampling was done on day 63 after the first vaccine or placebo injection. The material sequenced was peripheral blood, taken in a trial of Ad26.COV2.S vaccine versus placebo. The J gene is TRBJ2-7, the V gene TRBV5-6; unclear D gene. The source of this sequence is a person aged 18 to 65 who received the Ad26.COV2.S COVID-19 vaccine or a placebo. This chain's CDR3 is CASSFSLLSYEQYF. The CDR3 bases are TGTGCCAGCAGCTTCAGTCTTTTATCCTACGAGCAGTACTTC. Combining the CDR3 with reference TRBV5-6 and TRBJ2-7 gives the whole variable domain DAGVTQSPTHLIKTRGQQVTLRCSPKSGHDTVSWYQQALGQGPQFIFQYYEEEERQRGNFPDRFSGHQFPNYSSELNVNALLLGDSALYLCASSFSLLSYEQYFGPGTRLTVT.